This T cell receptor beta chain was recorded in a study of OX40 agonist ivuxolimab in advanced cancers. Turning to the study itself: All patients had ivuxolimab intravenously every 2 weeks at 0.01 to 10 mg/kg. Study results and caveats: At 0.1 to 3.0 mg/kg and by week 6, clonal expansion occurred in CD4+ and CD8+ blood T cells.

V was trimmed by 8 bases and J by 5 bases, leaving 19 bases between them. The CDR3 length is 14 residues. Per germline, CDR1 ENHRY and CDR2 SYGVKD. At cycle 4 day 1, cycle 7 day 1, and baseline, blood was sampled. Clones were read by immunoSEQ multiplex PCR, and TCRdb kept only the in-frame ones, dropping some. The data contain 53,000 or so clones, 93% of them singletons. A word on this clone: Its antigen is not identified.

Material: CD4+ or CD8+ T cells sorted from blood, obtained in a trial of the OX40 agonist ivuxolimab. The origin of this receptor is an adult with an advanced solid tumor such as melanoma, head and neck, liver or kidney cancer. The chain carries TRBV10-3 and TRBJ2-7, with a weak D call TRBD1 (6 bases). CDR3 in DNA: TGTGCCATCCAGTTAGTAGGGACATCCAACGAGCAGTACTTC. This gives the protein CAIQLVGTSNEQYF.